This T cell receptor beta chain is from a study of blood T cell repertoires in COVID-19. Authors' data handling: Counts of nucleated cells, estimated from reference gene primer amplification, were obtained. TCRdb's copy holds only in-frame clones and misses some; the assay was immunoSEQ multiplex PCR. The V and J calls and clone size are taken from that table; D and trimming were inferred from the DNA. This table has 90,000 to 120,000 clones, nearly 90% appearing once. The length of the CDR3 is 17 residues. Trimming removed 3 bases from V and 1 base from J, with 13 bases in between. Germline-derived CDR1 and CDR2 are MRHNA and SNTAGT.

The source is a woman aged 55-69 years with acute or convalescent COVID-19. Sequencing used peripheral blood. J is TRBJ2-6 and V is TRBV6-4; a possible D gene is TRBD1 (5 bases). The CDR3, as DNA: TGTGCCAGCAGTGAGGCGGCAGGGCGGTCTGGGGCCAACGTCCTGACTTTC. It is translated as CASSEAAGRSGANVLTF.